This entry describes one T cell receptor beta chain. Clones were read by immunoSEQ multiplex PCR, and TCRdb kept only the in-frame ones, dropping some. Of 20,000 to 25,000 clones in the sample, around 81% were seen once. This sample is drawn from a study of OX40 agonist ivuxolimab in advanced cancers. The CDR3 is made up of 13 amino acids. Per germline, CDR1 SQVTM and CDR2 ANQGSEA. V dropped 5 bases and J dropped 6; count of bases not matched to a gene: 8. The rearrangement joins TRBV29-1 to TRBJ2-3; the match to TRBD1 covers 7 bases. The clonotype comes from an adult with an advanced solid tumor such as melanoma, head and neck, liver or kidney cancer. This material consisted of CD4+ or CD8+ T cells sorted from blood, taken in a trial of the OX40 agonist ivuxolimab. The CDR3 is CSVPGTAVDTQYF. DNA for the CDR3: TGCAGCGTTCCCGGGACAGCTGTTGATACGCAGTATTTT.